This T cell receptor (delta chain) was identified during a study of in vitro expanded adult blood gammadelta T cells (dated by TCRdb to the early 2020s). Background for the entire study: Sort purity ranged from roughly 93% to 100% Vgamma9Vdelta2 cells among T cells. A few subjects were included in the TCR repertoire analysis. The study compared the TCR repertoire of Vgamma9Vdelta2 T cells expanded in vitro with a mistletoe-extract drug against those expanded with HMBPP or zoledronate. For every donor, cells were stimulated separately with HMBPP, zoledronate or AbnobaViscum P, and the TRG and TRD CDR3 repertoires from each condition were sequenced. Study-level results and caveats: CDR3 length, diversity and J usage of AbnobaViscum P-expanded Vgamma9Vdelta2 repertoires were found to be similar to those of HMBPP- and zoledronate-expanded repertoires, which suggested a polyclonal response. Top TRGV9 CDR3 clonotypes were largely public, being shared across donors and across all three stimulation conditions. The TRDV2 repertoire shared between treatments was found to be private to each donor, and TRD repertoires were clustered by subject rather than by stimulant in multidimensional scaling. All repertoires were derived from in vitro expanded cultures of healthy donor cells rather than from mistletoe-treated patients.

Based on its abundance in the sample, this clone is medium-sized (0.01 to 0.1%). There is no known antigen for this receptor. The record has no base qualities; no much larger clone is one base away. This sample also contains other DNA sequences that code for the same CDR3. This specimen's treatment or condition label, interpreted: microbial phosphoantigen (E)-4-hydroxy-3-methyl-but-2-enyl pyrophosphate, roughly 9 nM. Live CD3+ TCRgammadelta+ Vgamma9+ Vdelta2+ T cells were FACS-sorted on a FACS Aria III after expansion. PBMC were exposed to around 10 nM HMBPP for one day and then washed three times before expansion. Expansion of the cultures lasted about 13 days, and IL-2 was replenished every 3 to 4 days. Once the one-day stimulant pulse was over, the cells were washed three times and then cultured in medium that contained 100 U/mL IL-2. Peripheral blood mononuclear cells were isolated by Lymphoprep gradient centrifugation and cryopreserved in liquid nitrogen before culture.

The library was prepared using 5' RACE. For each sample, the RNeasy Micro Kit was used to extract RNA from 9,000 to 10,000 sorted cells. To build the libraries, template-switch reverse transcription was performed and then the CDR3gamma and CDR3delta regions were amplified by PCR. Sequencing of the amplicons was done on an Illumina MiSeq with the V2 300 kit, which yielded 150 bp paired-end reads. In the authors' own workflow: FastQC version 0.11.8 was used to check read quality. CDR3 sequences were built by aligning reads to GenBank TRG or TRD reference genes using MiXCR version 3.0.3. MiXCR was run with default parameters, except that TRDD assembly used 3 consecutive nucleotides instead of 5. VDJtools version 1.2.1 with default settings was used for repertoire analyses, including normalized Shannon-Wiener diversity, clonotype tracking and multidimensional scaling. Out-of-frame CDR3 sequences and those containing stop codons were excluded from analysis. TCRdb recomputed clones from the public reads with CATT; identical DNA rows were then combined. The V and J calls shown here were made by TCRdb, not taken from the authors' results. This sample gives around 420 delta-chain clones in total; roughly 27% of them show up just once. 50% to 75% of the sample rests with the top ten.

The germline V gene supplies CDR1 GEAIGNYY and CDR2 EKD. The CDR3 covers 22 residues, taking in both the cysteine and the phenylalanine. Here the CDR3 DNA is all that survives: 66 bases in frame from base 1. V is cut back by 0 bases and J by 0 bases, with 19 bases in the junction unmatched. The chain links TRDV2 with TRDJ1, and 12 junction bases match TRDD3. The source material was gamma-delta T cells from peripheral blood expanded in culture, sampled from an in vitro culture stimulated with HMBPP. The receptor was derived from an adult in good health. This receptor has the CDR3 CACDTLDNSYWGIPLYTDKLIF. The nucleotide sequence is given as TGTGCCTGTGACACCTTGGATAATTCGTACTGGGGGATACCCCTGTACACCGATAAACTCATCTTT.